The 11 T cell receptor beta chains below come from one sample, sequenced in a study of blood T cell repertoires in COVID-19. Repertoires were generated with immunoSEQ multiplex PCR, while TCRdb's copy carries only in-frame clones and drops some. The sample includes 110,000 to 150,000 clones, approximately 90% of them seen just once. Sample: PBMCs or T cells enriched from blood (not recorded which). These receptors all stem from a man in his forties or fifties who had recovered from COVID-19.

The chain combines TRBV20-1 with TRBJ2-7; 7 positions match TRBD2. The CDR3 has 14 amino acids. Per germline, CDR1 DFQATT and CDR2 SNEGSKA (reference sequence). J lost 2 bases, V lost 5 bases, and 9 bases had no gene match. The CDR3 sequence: CSAGGRVRPYEQYF. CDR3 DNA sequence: TGCAGTGCTGGTGGGAGGGTACGACCCTACGAGCAGTACTTC.

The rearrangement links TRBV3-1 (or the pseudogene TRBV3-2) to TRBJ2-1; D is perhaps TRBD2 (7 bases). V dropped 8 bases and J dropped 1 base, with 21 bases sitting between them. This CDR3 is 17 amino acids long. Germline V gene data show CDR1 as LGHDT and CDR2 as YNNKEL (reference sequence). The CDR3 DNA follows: TGTGCCAGCGGTTCCAAAAGGGGGGGCCAGTCCTACAATGAGCAGTTCTTC. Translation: CASGSKRGGQSYNEQFF.

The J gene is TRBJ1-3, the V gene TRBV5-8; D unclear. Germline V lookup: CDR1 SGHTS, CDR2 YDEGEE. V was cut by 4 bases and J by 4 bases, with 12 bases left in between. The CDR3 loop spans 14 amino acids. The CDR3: CASSLDPRGNTIYF. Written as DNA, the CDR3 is TGTGCCAGCAGCCTTGACCCTAGGGGAAACACCATATATTTT. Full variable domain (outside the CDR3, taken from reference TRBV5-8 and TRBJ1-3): EAGVTQSPTHLIKTRGQQATLRCSPISGHTSVYWYQQALGLGLQFLLWYDEGEERNRGNFPPRFSGRQFPNYSSELNVNALELEDSALYLCASSLDPRGNTIYFGEGSWLTVV.

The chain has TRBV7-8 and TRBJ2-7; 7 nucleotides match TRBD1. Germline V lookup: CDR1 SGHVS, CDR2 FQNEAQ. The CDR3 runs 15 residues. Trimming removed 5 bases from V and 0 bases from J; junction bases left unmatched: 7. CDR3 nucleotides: TGTGCCAGCAGCGTGGGACAGCCCAACTCCTACGAGCAGTACGTC. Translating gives CASSVGQPNSYEQYV.

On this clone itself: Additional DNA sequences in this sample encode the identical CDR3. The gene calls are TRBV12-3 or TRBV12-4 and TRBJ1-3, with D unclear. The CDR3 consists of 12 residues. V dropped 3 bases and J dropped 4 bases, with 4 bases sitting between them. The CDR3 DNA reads TGTGCCAGCAGTTTTGCGGGAAACACCATATATTTT. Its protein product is CASSFAGNTIYF.

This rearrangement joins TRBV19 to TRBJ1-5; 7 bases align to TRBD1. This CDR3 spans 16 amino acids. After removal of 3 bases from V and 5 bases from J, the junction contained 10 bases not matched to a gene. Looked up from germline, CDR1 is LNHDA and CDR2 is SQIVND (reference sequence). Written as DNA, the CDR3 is TGTGCCAGTAGTATTGACAGGGAATCCCGCGATCAGCCCCAGCATTTT. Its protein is CASSIDRESRDQPQHF.

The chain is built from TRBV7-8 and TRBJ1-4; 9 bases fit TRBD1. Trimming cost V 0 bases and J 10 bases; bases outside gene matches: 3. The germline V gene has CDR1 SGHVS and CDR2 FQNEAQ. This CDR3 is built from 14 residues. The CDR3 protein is CASSLAGQGGKLFF. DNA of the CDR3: TGTGCCAGCAGCTTAGCGGGACAGGGAGGAAAACTGTTTTTT.

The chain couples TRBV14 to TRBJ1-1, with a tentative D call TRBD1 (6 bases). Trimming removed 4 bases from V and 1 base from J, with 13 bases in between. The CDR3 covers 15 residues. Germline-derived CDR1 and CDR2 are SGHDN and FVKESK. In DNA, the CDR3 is TGTGCCAGCAGCCGTAACAGGGCCCCGAACACTGAAGCTTTCTTT. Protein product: CASSRNRAPNTEAFF.

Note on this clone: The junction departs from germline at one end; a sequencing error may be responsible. This CDR3 is CASSDPNLQGPF. CDR3 bases: TGTGCCAGCAGTGACCCCAACCTACAGGGTCCCTTC. This chain uses TRBV2 with TRBJ1-2, with D perhaps matching TRBD1 (6 bases). Germline V CDR1 and CDR2: SNHLY, FYNNEI. CDR3 length: 12 amino acids.

The CDR3 region has the DNA TGTGCCAGCAGCCTCGTGGGAGGGACAGGGAGTAGATCACCCCTCCACTTT. Translating it yields CASSLVGGTGSRSPLHF. V gene TRBV5-6 combines with J gene TRBJ1-6; 9 nucleotides align to TRBD1. V lost 4 bases and J lost 10; bases outside the gene matches: 15. In germline, CDR1 is SGHDT, CDR2 YYEEEE. This CDR3 comprises 17 residues.

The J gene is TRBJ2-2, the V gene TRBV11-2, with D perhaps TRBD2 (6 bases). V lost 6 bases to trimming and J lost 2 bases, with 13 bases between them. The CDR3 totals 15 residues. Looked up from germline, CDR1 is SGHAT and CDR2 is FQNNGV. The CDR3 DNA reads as TGTGCCAGCAGTTCCGGGGGACTTAACACCGGGGAGCTGTTTTTT. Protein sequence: CASSSGGLNTGELFF.